These T cell receptor beta chains were read from a single sample in a study of CD8+ T cells in alopecia areata. Clones were read by immunoSEQ multiplex PCR, and TCRdb kept only the in-frame ones, dropping some. Here the sample spans about 160,000 clones, less than 70% being singletons. The specimen was CD4+ T cells sorted from blood, collected at week 24, from a patient treated with tofacitinib. The source of these receptors is a human donor with alopecia areata. The conserved cysteine and the conserved F or W are not part of the CDR3 here.

J,V,CDR3
TRBJ1-2,TRBV4-1,ASSPGDGYT
TRBJ2-3,TRBV29-1,SHTRLVADTQY
TRBJ1-2,TRBV18,ASSPRIASDGYT
TRBJ2-5,TRBV5-1,ASSRGTSGGETQY
TRBJ2-6,TRBV5-6,ASSLDLSPISGANVLT
TRBJ2-6,TRBV15,ATSRDPVGRTGANVLT
TRBJ1-5,TRBV5-1,ASSPDTDQPQH
TRBJ1-1,TRBV29-1,SLRRGAGEAF
TRBJ2-5,TRBV20-1,SAYQETQY
TRBJ1-5,TRBV27,ASSLLGGRRGQPQH
TRBJ2-7,TRBV20-1,SARDWGEQY
TRBJ1-2,TRBV29-1,SVDGTGDGYT
TRBJ2-4,TRBV5-6,ASSSLGTAKNIQY
TRBJ2-2,TRBV18,ASSPQRKANTGELF
TRBJ2-2,TRBV5-1,ASSLAFGNTGELF
TRBJ2-2,TRBV5-6,ASSLEGRDTGELF
TRBJ1-2,TRBV4-1,ASSQGGEGYGYT
TRBJ1-2,TRBV5-6,ASSLDWGGYGYT
TRBJ2-2,TRBV30,AWSNERAGELF
TRBJ2-5,TRBV5-1,ASSSVSLGETQY
TRBJ2-1,TRBV7-9,ASSSFGTSNEQF
TRBJ2-6,TRBV2,ASSWEANVLT
TRBJ1-1,TRBV30,AWTRTPNTEAF
TRBJ2-3,TRBV7-9,ASSLGTFTDTQY
TRBJ2-3,TRBV25-1,ASSEPGRRTDTQY
TRBJ1-5,TRBV30,AYKTGGTDQPQH
TRBJ2-1,TRBV7-8,ASSPIGGGIDNEQF
TRBJ1-5,TRBV11-2,ASSFPSGGNQPQH
TRBJ2-5,TRBV7-9,ASSHAWGEQETQY
TRBJ1-6,TRBV13,ASSLVGRRNSPLH
TRBJ2-7,TRBV7-9,ASSPGTGGEEQY
TRBJ2-1,TRBV11-2,ASSLDPGQGGSRF
TRBJ1-5,TRBV29-1,SVAISNQPQH
TRBJ1-2,TRBV30,AWSVRGRSPYGYT
TRBJ1-6,TRBV7-9,ASSGQGYNSPLH
TRBJ2-1,TRBV30,AWTGQENEQF
TRBJ1-1,TRBV29-1,SVESTGGTEAF
TRBJ1-6,TRBV27,ASSFPQDNSPLH
TRBJ2-3,TRBV4-1,ASSGISRITDTQY
TRBJ1-2,TRBV23-1,ASSPRSADYGYT
TRBJ2-7,TRBV5-1,ASSLGRGLYEQY
TRBJ2-5,TRBV30,AWSGLGGRETQY
TRBJ1-5,TRBV4-1,ASSRLPPFGQENQPQH
TRBJ2-2,TRBV7-3,ASSLDRDTGELF
TRBJ1-1,TRBV14,ASSQVDGATEAF
TRBJ2-7,TRBV5-1,ASSPMAGPYEQY
TRBJ2-4,TRBV20-1,SAGKNIQY
TRBJ2-7,TRBV5-6,ASSHADRAD
TRBJ2-3,TRBV25-1,ASSDPQGTDTQY
TRBJ2-5,TRBV4-2,ASSQSPSETQY
TRBJ1-1,TRBV29-1,SVGEDTEAF
TRBJ1-5,TRBV6-6,ASSPGGRNQPQH
TRBJ1-1,TRBV29-1,STVGGTEAF
TRBJ1-1,TRBV29-1,SVGFGGGTEAF
TRBJ1-5,TRBV5-1,ASSLGGRSNQPQH
TRBJ1-2,TRBV30,AWSVRDTYGYT
TRBJ2-5,TRBV29-1,SVEPPISAPTGLRETQY
TRBJ1-1,TRBV19,ASSTFGQKTEAF
TRBJ2-5,TRBV2,ASSGSVEATQY
TRBJ2-1,TRBV15,ATSAGVQGGIDEQF